This TCR beta chain is drawn from a study of tumor-infiltrating T cells and Merkel cell polyomavirus (dated by TCRdb to about 2017). A note on the overall study: The study examined CD8+ T cells specific for the Merkel cell polyomavirus KLL epitope in Merkel cell carcinoma patients. Disease stage at presentation varied among the patients, and patient follow-up lasted a median of roughly 3 years, ranging from roughly 1.1 to 6.0 years. The therapies patients received were varied and non-standardized, including chemotherapy, radiation and immunotherapies. On average, sorted samples contained 700 to 750 cells from blood (range about 330-8,500) and 5,500 to 6,000 cells from TIL (range roughly 1,800-12,799). TRB sequencing was performed on KLL-tetramer-sorted cells from blood or tumor-infiltrating lymphocytes in 14 samples, as well as on approximately twelve matched whole-tumor samples. In the whole study, one tumor sample was a frozen nodal tumor digest, and another tumor sample was a flash-frozen core biopsy of a metastasis.

All patients' tumors stained robustly positive for Merkel cell polyomavirus Large T antigen by immunohistochemistry. The study included 11 to 12 Merkel cell carcinoma patients whose blood and/or cultured TIL contained robust KLL-tetramer+ populations exceeding 0.04% of CD8+ T cells. Every patient was Caucasian, and patient ages ranged from roughly 45 to 80 years, with a median of around 64 years. Staining of at least 1.7 million cells was performed using anti-CD8 PE antibody, a KLL APC tetramer and 7-AAD viability dye. Heparinized blood underwent Ficoll preparation to isolate peripheral blood mononuclear cells, which were then cryopreserved. Cells that were tetramer-positive and CD8-high were sorted using a FACSAriaII and were flash frozen. Library preparation was by the immunoSEQ multiplex PCR assay. Genomic DNA extraction, TRB sequencing and normalization were carried out by Adaptive Biotechnologies (Seattle, WA). The original methods were these. A TRB sequence was counted as a tetramer-positive clonotype only if the sequence had an estimated two or more genomes. To compute clonality, the Shannon entropy of productive TRB sequences was normalized by log2 of unique productive sequences and then subtracted from one. KLL-specific clonotypes in tumors were identified by matching TCRbeta CDR3 amino acid sequences with those from each patient's tetramer-sorted sample. Imported from immuneACCESS, the table was reduced by TCRdb to in-frame sequences with V and J called. These copies leave out some clones; in studies compared against another copy, an unresolved V gene accounts for under half, and the cause of the remainder is not known. That table supplies the V and J calls and clone size; D and trimming were determined from the DNA. The table for this sample lists around 1,000 clones; around 88% of them were counted only once. The ten biggest clones cover about 21% of the sample.

Concerning this clone: No clone much larger than this one lies a single base away; base qualities are absent.

What the authors observed across the whole study: A higher intratumoral fraction of KLL-specific T cells (roughly 1.8-18% versus about 0-0.15%) was associated with significantly improved MCC-specific survival. More unique KLL-specific clonotypes in tumors (about 5-120 vs 0-3) was associated with a significant MCC-specific survival advantage (P = 0.0051). One limitation of the study is the small sample size (n ≈ twelve patients). Only a single viral epitope was studied, so T cells against other Merkel cell polyomavirus epitopes were not captured. KLL-specific TRB repertoires were diverse and largely private, with only one public clonotype among 350 to 500 unique sequences, shared by two patients.

The clonotype originates from a man aged 55 to 69 with Merkel cell carcinoma. Sequencing was carried out using Merkel cell polyomavirus peptide tetramer+ CD8+ T cells sorted from blood. The meaning of the sample's cell subset or site label: CD8+ T cells binding a tetramer loaded with the MCPyV common T-antigen KLL epitope.

The CDR3 sequence is CASSLAGGVETQYF. The nucleotide sequence is TGTGCCAGCAGTTTAGCGGGGGGGGTAGAGACCCAGTACTTC. The chain is encoded by TRBV27 joined to TRBJ2-5; 9 central nucleotides agree with TRBD2. V is pruned by 2 bases and J by 4 bases, leaving 2 bases of the junction without a gene match. There are 14 amino acids in the CDR3, from cysteine to phenylalanine inclusive. The entry retains the CDR3 DNA only, 42 bases that are in frame from base 1. Based on the germline V gene (reference sequence), the CDR1 and CDR2 sequences are MNHEY and SMNVEV.